The subject of this entry is one T cell receptor beta chain. Its matching antigen is unknown. Exposure to brentuximab vedotin varied, and each patient had relapsed following autologous stem cell transplantation. The CDR3 length is 12 residues. V lost 7 bases and J 6 bases, leaving 12 bases between the germline ends. Germline CDR1 and CDR2: SQVTM and ANQGSEA. The data originate from a study of PD-1 blockade in classical Hodgkin lymphoma. Study-wide results and caveats: Complete responders had baseline diversity similar to newly diagnosed patients.

This table comes from immunoSEQ multiplex PCR, and its TCRdb copy is limited to in-frame clones, with some not included. The data contain about 110,000 clones, 80% to 90% of them seen just once; the ten biggest clones take up 20%. Sequenced material: peripheral blood mononuclear cells (PBMCs), taken before the second cycle of nivolumab. The rearrangement uses TRBV29-1 and TRBJ2-2; tentatively, D is TRBD1 (5 bases). The TCR was taken from a human donor with classical Hodgkin lymphoma. Written as DNA, the CDR3 is TGCAGCGCCCCAGGGTGGGCCGGGGAGCTGTTTTTT. This encodes CSAPGWAGELFF.